This TCR beta chain comes out of a study of blood T cell repertoires in COVID-19 (dated by TCRdb to about 2020). Notes on the research overall: The collaborator samples originated in the United States, Italy and Spain and spanned the acute and convalescent phases of COVID-19. The prospective study material was composed of cDNA or gDNA derived from T cells, B-cell-depleted T cells, or PBMCs. The samples were drawn from the first 160 participants of the ongoing ImmuneRACE study and from 1,254 subjects provided by 6 global collaborators. Nearly every sample came with metadata listing a de-identified subject ID, COVID-19 status, age in years and sex. The dataset comprised deeply sampled blood TCRbeta repertoires from subjects exposed to, actively infected with, or recovered from COVID-19. Where available, HLA class I and class II types were obtained from metadata supplied by the sample provider rather than from assay-based typing. A freely available public database, intended as a resource for researchers studying the immune response to SARS-CoV-2, is where the repertoires were released. What the work shows at the level of the full study, not this receptor alone: Clinical and demographic metadata were provided uncurated, with the amount varying by source and participant.

TCRbeta CDR3 regions were amplified from genomic DNA by means of the immunoSEQ Assay, a bias-controlled multiplex PCR. The study's own analysis went as follows. The number of nucleated cells in each sample was estimated from the amplification of reference gene primers within the assay. To quantify the absolute abundance of each unique TCRbeta CDR3 rearrangement, sequence reads were collapsed and filtered. For each sample, productive Simpson clonality was calculated by taking the square root of Simpson's diversity index across productive rearrangements. Imported from immuneACCESS, the table was reduced by TCRdb to in-frame sequences with V and J called. These copies leave out some clones; in studies compared against another copy, an unresolved V gene accounts for under half, and the cause of the remainder is not known. Clone size and V and J calls were adopted from that table, with D and trimming inferred from the DNA. The sample records 190,000 or so clones, roughly 86% of which are singletons. The top ten constitute about 2.6% of the sample.

With regard to this clone: Its target antigen remains unknown. No base qualities exist here, and no much larger clone lies one base off it.

Whole blood was collected in K2EDTA tubes by collaborating institutions according to the institutions' own protocols. For TCRbeta analysis, collaborator samples were shipped as frozen whole blood, as isolated PBMCs, or as DNA extracted from either sample type. This sequence was found in a man aged 40-49 years with active or convalescent COVID-19. Sequencing was carried out using peripheral blood.

The nucleotide sequence is TGTGCCATCAGTGAGTCGCACAGCCCTGAAGCTTTCTTT. The resulting protein is CAISESHSPEAFF. Here the chain combines TRBV10-3 and TRBJ1-1, with the identity of the D gene unclear. The germline V gene provides CDR1 ENHRY and CDR2 SYGVKD. From its cysteine to its phenylalanine, the CDR3 spans 13 amino acids. Only the CDR3 portion is preserved as DNA: 39 bases, with reading frame beginning at the first base. The trim is 0 bases for V and 6 bases for J, with a gap of 8 bases between the germline ends.